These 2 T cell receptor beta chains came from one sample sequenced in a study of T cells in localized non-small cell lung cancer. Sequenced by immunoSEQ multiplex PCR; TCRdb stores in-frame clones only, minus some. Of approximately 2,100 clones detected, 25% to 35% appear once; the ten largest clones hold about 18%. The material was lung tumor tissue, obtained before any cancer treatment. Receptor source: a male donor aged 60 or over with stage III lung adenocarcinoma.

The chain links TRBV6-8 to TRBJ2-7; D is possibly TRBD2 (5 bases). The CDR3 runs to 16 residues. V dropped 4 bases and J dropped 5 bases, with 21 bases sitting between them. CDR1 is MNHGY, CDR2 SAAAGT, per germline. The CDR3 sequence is CASSFSPRTRGNEQYF. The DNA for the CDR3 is TGTGCCAGCAGTTTTTCGCCCCGAACTAGAGGAAACGAGCAGTACTTC.

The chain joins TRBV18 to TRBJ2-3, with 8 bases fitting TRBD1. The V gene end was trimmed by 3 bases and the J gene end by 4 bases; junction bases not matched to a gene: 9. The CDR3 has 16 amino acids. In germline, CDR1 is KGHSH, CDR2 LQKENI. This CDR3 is CASSPYTGGGADTQYF. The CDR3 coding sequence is TGTGCCAGCTCACCTTACACAGGGGGTGGCGCAGATACGCAGTATTTT.